Presented here are 32 T cell receptor beta chains from one specimen sequenced in a study of control samples from healthy donors and cancer patients. Sequencing was performed with immunoSEQ multiplex PCR; in TCRdb, only in-frame clones are kept and a portion is missing. The sample has some 140,000 clones; 94% are singletons. Source material: blood. The receptors shown here come from a man aged 40-50 years in good health.

Written as DNA, the CDR3 is TGTGCCAGCTCCATGGACAGGGCCAACGTCCTGACTTTC. Translation: CASSMDRANVLTF. J is TRBJ2-6 and V is TRBV18, with D perhaps matching TRBD1 (5 bases). The CDR3 runs 13 residues. V gave up 6 bases and J gave up 5 bases, with 8 bases separating them. The germline V gene encodes CDR1 KGHSH and CDR2 LQKENI.

The chain employs TRBV6-2 or TRBV6-3 and TRBJ1-1; tentatively, D is TRBD1 (5 bases). The CDR3 is 15 residues long. Germline V gene lookup returns CDR1 MNHEY and CDR2 SVGEGT. V was clipped by 2 bases and J by 6 bases, with 16 bases between them. The CDR3 DNA follows: TGTGCCAGCAGTTACCCCCTCGGCAGGGCCGCTGAAGCTTTCTTT. This codes for CASSYPLGRAAEAFF.

The CDR3 protein is CASSLGTGDSYEQYF. DNA of the CDR3: TGCGCCAGCAGCTTGGGGACAGGGGACTCCTACGAGCAGTACTTC. The chain couples TRBV5-1 to TRBJ2-7, with TRBD1 identical over 9 bases. Looked up from germline, CDR1 is SGHRS and CDR2 is YFSETQ. CDR3 length: 15 residues. Trimming took 0 bases from V and 0 from J; bases not matched to a gene: 1.

The chain uses TRBV25-1 and TRBJ2-7; the match to TRBD2 covers 9 bases. This CDR3 contains 10 residues. Germline CDR1 and CDR2: MGHDK and SYGVNS. CDR3 amino acids: CAAGGNEQYF. The DNA for the CDR3 is TGTGCGGCGGGGGGGAACGAGCAGTACTTC.

The V and J genes are TRBV6-5 and TRBJ1-4; 10 bases are shared with TRBD1. This CDR3 is 15 amino acids long. Germline V CDR1 and CDR2: MNHEY, SVGAGI. V shed 6 bases, J shed 4 bases, and the junction held 5 bases outside the gene matches. CDR3 sequence reads: CASRDRGKYNEKLFF. Here the CDR3 DNA reads TGTGCCAGCAGGGACAGGGGGAAGTATAATGAAAAACTGTTTTTT.

This rearrangement joins TRBV6-5 to TRBJ1-5; D not certain. This CDR3 spans 14 amino acids. V dropped 0 bases and J dropped 2 bases, with 5 bases sitting between them. The germline CDR1 and CDR2 sequences are MNHEY and SVGAGI. CDR3: CASSYSVGNQPQHF. The CDR3 DNA sequence: TGTGCCAGCAGTTACTCGGTGGGCAATCAGCCCCAGCATTTT.

This rearrangement joins TRBV7-9 to TRBJ1-1; possibly TRBD1 for D (5 bases). This CDR3 region has 12 residues. The germline V gene has CDR1 SEHNR and CDR2 FQNEAQ (reference sequence). V was shortened by 6 bases and J by 6 bases, with 11 bases between the two germline ends. The CDR3 region has the DNA TGTGCCAGCAGGGGTATGGGGGCTGAAGCTTTCTTT. It specifies CASRGMGAEAFF.

The V call is TRBV5-4, the J call TRBJ1-5; D uncertain. The V and J ends lost 3 bases and 4 bases respectively, with 14 bases between them. Germline V gene data show CDR1 as SGHNT and CDR2 as YYREEE (reference sequence). The CDR3 loop spans 15 amino acids. The CDR3: CASSSQYVGNQPQHF. CDR3 in DNA: TGTGCCAGCAGCTCGCAATACGTGGGGAATCAGCCCCAGCATTTT.

This chain connects TRBV5-5 to TRBJ1-2, with D hard to call. Germline V lookup: CDR1 SGHKS, CDR2 YYEKEE (reference sequence). V was cut by 0 bases and J by 4 bases, with 4 bases left in between. This CDR3 comprises 12 residues. The CDR3 coding sequence is TGTGCCAGCAGCTTGGACAGCTATGGCTACACCTTC. Protein: CASSLDSYGYTF.

V gene TRBV24-1 combines with J gene TRBJ2-2; no reliable D call. The CDR3 is 15 residues long. Trimming pared 1 base from V and 9 bases from J, leaving 14 bases between. From germline, CDR1 is KGHDR and CDR2 SFDVKD. The CDR3 loop reads CATSDFEDTGRELFF. CDR3 nucleotide sequence: TGTGCCACCAGTGATTTCGAGGATACCGGCAGGGAGCTGTTTTTT.

The CDR3 reads CASKRQVSGNTIYF. CDR3 bases: TGTGCCAGTAAACGACAGGTCTCTGGAAACACCATATATTTT. V usage is TRBV19 and J usage is TRBJ1-3; weak D call: TRBD1 (6 bases). Deletions cut 7 bases from V and 0 bases from J, with 10 bases between. The CDR3 extends over 14 amino acids. Germline assignment: CDR1 LNHDA and CDR2 SQIVND (reference sequence).

This clone has a single count. V is TRBV18 and J is TRBJ1-1; D remains ambiguous. V was shortened by 1 base and J by 1 base, with 4 bases between the two germline ends. The CDR3 loop spans 13 amino acids. Germline loops: CDR1 KGHSH, CDR2 LQKENI. The CDR3 here is CASSPRENTEAFF. Written as DNA, the CDR3 is TGTGCCAGCTCACCACGGGAGAACACTGAAGCTTTCTTT.

This clone was seen more than once but under ten times. The chain links TRBV6-6 to TRBJ1-4; TRBD1 matches at 7 bases. Germline CDR1 MNHNY, CDR2 SVGAGI (reference sequence). The trim removed 8 bases at V and 5 bases at J, leaving 8 bases unmatched. This CDR3 contains 14 residues. The CDR3 is CASAGGQLNEKLFF. The CDR3, as DNA: TGTGCCAGCGCGGGGGGACAGCTAAATGAAAAACTGTTTTTT.

This chain connects TRBV6-2 or TRBV6-3 to TRBJ2-2; 10 nucleotides align to TRBD1. V gave up 2 bases and J gave up 4 bases; unmatched junction bases: 4. Germline V CDR1 and CDR2: MNHEY, SVGEGT. CDR3 size: 16 residues. The CDR3 loop reads CASSYGTGVPTGELFF. The CDR3 coding sequence is TGTGCCAGCAGTTACGGGACAGGGGTCCCCACCGGGGAGCTGTTTTTT.

J is TRBJ2-2 and V is TRBV2; TRBD2 aligns across 10 bases. The CDR3 contains 16 residues. V gave up 4 bases and J gave up 4 bases; unmatched junction bases: 6. CDR1 and CDR2 from the germline V gene are SNHLY and FYNNEI. The CDR3 region has the DNA TGTGCCAGCAGTGCAACTAGCGGGGTAGGCACCGGGGAGCTGTTTTTT. It specifies CASSATSGVGTGELFF.

The rearrangement links TRBV6-5 to TRBJ1-1; 9 nucleotides agree with TRBD1. Trimming removed 7 bases from V and 6 bases from J; junction bases left unmatched: 9. Germline CDR1 reads MNHEY; CDR2 reads SVGAGI. The CDR3 loop spans 14 amino acids. The CDR3 here is CASKPGQGMAEAFF. CDR3 nucleotide sequence: TGTGCCAGCAAGCCGGGACAGGGAATGGCTGAAGCTTTCTTT.

J is TRBJ2-3 and V is TRBV9; 7 nucleotides align to TRBD1. This CDR3 contains 14 residues. The V segment lost 6 bases and the J segment 6 bases; nucleotides outside the gene matches: 10. Germline-derived CDR1 and CDR2 are SGDLS and YYNGEE. The CDR3 reads CASKGAASRDTQYF. The CDR3 nucleotides are TGTGCCAGCAAGGGGGCGGCGTCAAGGGATACGCAGTATTTT.

V gene TRBV9 combines with J gene TRBJ2-1, with TRBD2 as a possible D gene (5 bases). Germline values: CDR1 SGDLS, CDR2 YYNGEE. Trimming stripped 4 bases from V and 0 bases from J, with 8 bases between. The CDR3 has 14 residues. The CDR3 loop is CASSPGSSYNEQFF. DNA for the CDR3: TGTGCCAGCAGCCCTGGGAGCTCCTACAATGAGCAGTTCTTC.

The chain carries TRBV9 and TRBJ1-6, with TRBD1 as a possible D gene (6 bases). The CDR3 length is 15 residues. Looked up from germline, CDR1 is SGDLS and CDR2 is YYNGEE. The germline V and J ends were trimmed by 0 bases and 10 bases, with 14 bases remaining between them. The CDR3 protein is CASSVDQGGGSPLHF. CDR3 nucleotides: TGTGCCAGCAGCGTAGATCAGGGAGGGGGATCACCCCTCCACTTT.

This chain links TRBV5-4 with TRBJ2-3, with 7 bases matching TRBD2. CDR1 and CDR2 (germline): SGHNT, YYREEE (reference sequence). The CDR3 is 14 amino acids. Losses at the gene ends were 5 bases for V and 2 bases for J; bases not matched to a gene: 5. The chain's CDR3 is CASRLGGATDTQYF. CDR3 bases: TGTGCCAGCAGACTGGGAGGGGCCACAGATACGCAGTATTTT. The whole variable domain, remainder taken from reference TRBV5-4 and TRBJ2-3, is ETGVTQSPTHLIKTRGQQVTLRCSSQSGHNTVSWYQQALGQGPQFIFQYYREEENGRGNFPPRFSGLQFPNYSSELNVNALELDDSALYLCASRLGGATDTQYFGPGTRLTVL.

The chain has TRBV18 and TRBJ2-3, with D tentatively TRBD1 (5 bases). V lost 4 bases and J 1 base, leaving 9 bases between the germline ends. The CDR3 has 14 amino acids. Germline CDR1 is KGHSH and CDR2 is LQKENI. The CDR3 DNA sequence: TGTGCCAGCTCACGGGGCAGAGGCACAGATACGCAGTATTTT. Its translation is CASSRGRGTDTQYF.

The gene calls are TRBV5-1 and TRBJ1-1; possibly TRBD1 for D (5 bases). Looked up from germline, CDR1 is SGHRS and CDR2 is YFSETQ. Trimming took off 4 bases at V and 4 bases at J, with 14 bases between the two ends. The CDR3 contains 14 residues. CDR3 DNA: TGCGCCAGCAGCAGGGAAAGGGGCACCACTGAAGCTTTCTTT. Protein product: CASSRERGTTEAFF.

The chain links TRBV5-6 to TRBJ2-7; the D is unclear. V lost 2 bases and J 4 bases, leaving 13 bases between the germline ends. The V gene's germline CDR1 is SGHDT and CDR2 YYEEEE. The CDR3 sequence is 14 residues long. DNA of the CDR3: TGTGCCAGCAGCTTAGGCAGACTCAGTTACGAGCAGTACTTC. The encoded protein is CASSLGRLSYEQYF.

This clone showed up just once. The J gene is TRBJ2-7, the V gene TRBV5-6; TRBD2 might be the D (5 bases). The ends were cut back, 0 bases at V and 2 bases at J, with 9 bases in the middle. CDR3 length: 14 amino acids. Germline loops: CDR1 SGHDT, CDR2 YYEEEE. CDR3 nucleotide sequence: TGTGCCAGCAGCTTGGCCCGGGGTCCCTACGAGCAGTACTTC. Translating gives CASSLARGPYEQYF.

The chain links TRBV28 to TRBJ2-2; maybe TRBD2 (6 bases). V was shortened by 6 bases and J by 6 bases, with 11 bases between the two germline ends. The CDR3 is 13 amino acids. Looked up from germline, CDR1 is MDHEN and CDR2 is SYDVKM. The CDR3 DNA reads as TGTGCCAGCAGCAAGACTAGGGCCGGGGAGCTGTTTTTT. Translating gives CASSKTRAGELFF.

V and J are TRBV28 and TRBJ1-1, with a weak D call TRBD1 (6 bases). Germline V CDR1 and CDR2: MDHEN, SYDVKM. The CDR3 totals 14 residues. Trimming took 7 bases from V and 5 from J, leaving 17 bases between them. CDR3 protein: CASTLGGRKTEAFF. DNA of the CDR3: TGTGCCAGCACCTTGGGGGGCCGCAAGACTGAAGCTTTCTTT. The variable domain in full, completed from reference TRBV28 and TRBJ1-1, reads DVKVTQSSRYLVKRTGEKVFLECVQDMDHENMFWYRQDPGLGLRLIYFSYDVKMKEKGDIPEGYSVSREKKERFSLILESASTNQTSMYLCASTLGGRKTEAFFGQGTRLTVV.

This clone was seen a single time. CDR3 sequence reads: CATSGQGHYGYTF. DNA for the CDR3: TGTGCCACAAGCGGGCAGGGTCACTATGGCTACACCTTC. The chain recombines TRBV28 with TRBJ1-2, with D tentatively TRBD1 (5 bases). Germline CDR1 reads MDHEN; CDR2 reads SYDVKM. There are 13 residues in the CDR3. Trimming pared 10 bases from V and 3 bases from J, leaving 15 bases between.

The rearrangement joins TRBV25-1 to TRBJ1-4, with D possibly being TRBD1 (6 bases). This CDR3 is 17 amino acids long. Germline loops: CDR1 MGHDK, CDR2 SYGVNS. Trimming left V 1 base short and J 8 bases short, with 20 bases between. CDR3 in DNA: TGTGCCAGCAGTGAATTCGGGCCCGGTGGACAGAACGAAAAACTGTTTTTT. It translates to CASSEFGPGGQNEKLFF.

J is TRBJ2-7 and V is TRBV19, with D perhaps matching TRBD1 (6 bases). The germline V gene encodes CDR1 LNHDA and CDR2 SQIVND (reference sequence). V lost 6 bases and J 4 bases, leaving 10 bases between the germline ends. The CDR3 is 12 residues long. CDR3 bases: TGTGCCAGTAGCCAGGGGCTTTACGAGCAGTACTTC. Translated, it gives CASSQGLYEQYF.

This clone was seen more than once but under ten times. The chain employs TRBV3-1 (or the pseudogene TRBV3-2) and TRBJ1-2, with a weak D call TRBD1 (6 bases). In germline, CDR1 is LGHDT, CDR2 YNNKEL (reference sequence). CDR3 size: 12 residues. V was shortened by 8 bases and J by 4 bases, with 11 bases between the two germline ends. The CDR3 DNA follows: TGTGCCAGCGGGGGGCGAAGCTATGGCTACACCTTC. Amino acid sequence: CASGGRSYGYTF.

The gene calls are TRBV19 and TRBJ2-1; a weak D match, TRBD1 (6 bases). From germline, CDR1 is LNHDA and CDR2 SQIVND (reference sequence). CDR3 length equals 14 residues. Between the trimmed V and J ends, which lost 1 base and 7 bases, there was a span of 11 bases. The CDR3 DNA reads TGTGCCAGTAGTATAGGAACAGGGCTGAATGAGCAGTTCTTC. It translates to CASSIGTGLNEQFF.

Turning to this clone: Germline and junction disagree at one end, which may indicate a read error. Other nucleotide sequences in the sample specify the same CDR3. J is TRBJ1-4 and V is TRBV18; D uncertain. Germline V gene sequence: CDR1 KGHSH, CDR2 LQKENI. This CDR3 has 13 residues. The CDR3 bases are TGTGCCAGCTCCGGGTCCCCTAATGAAAAACTATTTTTT. It encodes CASSGSPNEKLFF.